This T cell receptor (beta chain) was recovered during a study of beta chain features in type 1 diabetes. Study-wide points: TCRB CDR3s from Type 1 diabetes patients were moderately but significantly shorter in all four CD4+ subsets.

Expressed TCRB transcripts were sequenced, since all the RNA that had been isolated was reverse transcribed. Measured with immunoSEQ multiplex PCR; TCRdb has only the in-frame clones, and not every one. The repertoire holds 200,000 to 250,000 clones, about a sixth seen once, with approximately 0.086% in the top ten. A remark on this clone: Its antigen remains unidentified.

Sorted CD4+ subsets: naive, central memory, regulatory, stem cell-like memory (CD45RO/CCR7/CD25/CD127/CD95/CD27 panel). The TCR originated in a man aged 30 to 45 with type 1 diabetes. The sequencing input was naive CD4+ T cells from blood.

The DNA of the CDR3 is TGTGCCAGCAGCCATACCGACATTCTAGCGGACCCCTACAATGAGCAGTTCTTC. Translated, it gives CASSHTDILADPYNEQFF. V is TRBV4-2 and J is TRBJ2-1; the match to TRBD2 covers 7 bases. This CDR3 comprises 18 residues. Per the germline V gene, CDR1 is LGHNA and CDR2 is YNFKEQ. After removal of 3 bases from V and 2 bases from J, the junction contained 13 bases not matched to a gene.